The entry below gives a single T cell receptor (beta chain) sequence along with its context. Data came from immunoSEQ multiplex PCR; TCRdb stores just in-frame clones and leaves some out. The repertoire holds about 310,000 clones, roughly 90% seen once, with roughly 2.8% in the top ten. The CDR3 has 15 amino acids. Germline CDR1 and CDR2: SGHAT and FQNNGV. Trimming pared 7 bases from V and 5 bases from J, leaving 20 bases between. This sample is drawn from a study of blood T cell repertoires in COVID-19. Turning to the study itself: PBMCs, B-cell-depleted T cells, or T cells provided the cDNA or gDNA that made up the material.

The Seattle site enrolled patients during active infection and followed them longitudinally. The clonotype originates from a woman aged 30 to 39 with COVID-19, enrolled during active disease. Sequencing was performed on peripheral blood. The rearrangement links TRBV11-2 to TRBJ2-5; perhaps TRBD1 as D (6 bases). This CDR3 reads CASTKRRGKGETQYF. In DNA, the CDR3 is TGTGCCAGCACTAAGCGCAGGGGAAAGGGGGAGACCCAGTACTTC.